The table lists the clone carrying this TCR beta chain with many counts. The CDR3 loop spans 16 amino acids. The V end lost 3 bases, the J end lost 2 bases, and 13 bases lay between the germline ends. Germline values: CDR1 ENHRY, CDR2 SYGVKD. TCRdb re-called the PCR reads with MiXCR. The profile covers over 25,000 clones, with 15% to 20% appearing a single time and more than 9% taken by the ten largest. Treatment of any kind had been given to no patient before thyroid surgery. The entry originates in a study of metastatic and nonmetastatic thyroid tumors. Background on the study: Across blood and tumor or nodule tissue, repertoires from malignant and benign thyroid patients were compared with one another.

The specimen sequenced was blood. The rearrangement joins TRBV10-3 to TRBJ2-2; D is ambiguous. This clonotype was sampled from a female donor with papillary thyroid cancer or a benign thyroid nodule (not recorded which). Some clones in this sample may be carry-over from other donors' samples. The CDR3 sequence: CAISDRSRPNTGELFF. The CDR3 DNA reads as TGTGCCATCAGTGACCGATCCCGCCCTAACACCGGGGAGCTGTTTTTT.